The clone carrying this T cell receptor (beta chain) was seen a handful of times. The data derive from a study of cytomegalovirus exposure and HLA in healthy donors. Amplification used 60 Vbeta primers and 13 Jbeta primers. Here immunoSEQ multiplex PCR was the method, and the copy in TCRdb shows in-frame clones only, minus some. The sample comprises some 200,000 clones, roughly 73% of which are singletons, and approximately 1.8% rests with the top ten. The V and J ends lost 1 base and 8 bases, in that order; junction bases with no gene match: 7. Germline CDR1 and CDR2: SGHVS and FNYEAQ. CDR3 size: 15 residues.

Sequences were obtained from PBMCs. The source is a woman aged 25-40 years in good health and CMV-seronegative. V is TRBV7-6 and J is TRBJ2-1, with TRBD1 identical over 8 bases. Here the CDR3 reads CASSLGWTGTDEQFF. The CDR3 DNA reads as TGTGCCAGCAGCTTAGGTTGGACAGGGACCGATGAGCAGTTCTTC.